The 22 T cell receptor beta chains given below trace back to one sample, sequenced in a study of cytomegalovirus exposure and HLA in healthy donors. 13 Jbeta primers and 60 Vbeta primers were used for the PCR. Method: immunoSEQ multiplex PCR; TCRdb's copy keeps in-frame clones and lacks some. Seen here are about 140,000 clones, just under 85% observed once, and the top ten hold around 4.1%. The sample consisted of PBMCs. These receptors originate from a man between 40 and 49 years old in good health and CMV-seropositive.

The rearrangement joins TRBV2 to TRBJ1-1, with a possible D match to TRBD1 (5 bases). Germline lookup yields CDR1 SNHLY and CDR2 FYNNEI. The length of the CDR3 is 13 residues. The V end lost 4 bases, the J end lost 1 base, and 7 bases lay between the germline ends. CDR3 bases: TGTGCCAGCAGTGGTAGGGGGAACACTGAAGCTTTCTTT. Translating gives CASSGRGNTEAFF.

This clone was recorded a few times. The V call is TRBV18, the J call TRBJ2-7; 8 bases fit TRBD2. Germline V gene data show CDR1 as KGHSH and CDR2 as LQKENI. The CDR3 covers 14 residues. V trimming: 6 bases; J trimming: 2 bases; junction bases outside the gene matches: 6. CDR3 loop: CASSAASGPYEQYF. The CDR3, as DNA: TGTGCCAGCTCTGCTGCTAGCGGGCCCTACGAGCAGTACTTC.

This chain connects TRBV4-3 to TRBJ1-3; the match to TRBD1 covers 7 bases. The CDR3 has 14 residues. Trimming at V came to 4 bases and at J to 7 bases, leaving 7 bases not matched to a gene. CDR1 and CDR2 (germline): LGHNA, YSLEER. This CDR3 is CASSRDAGGNTIYF. CDR3 coding DNA: TGCGCCAGCAGCCGAGACGCAGGGGGGAACACCATATATTTT.

The rearrangement uses TRBV6-5 and TRBJ1-2, with TRBD1 as a possible D gene (6 bases). V shed 5 bases and J shed 2 bases, with 15 bases lying between them. CDR3 length equals 15 residues. Germline V CDR1 and CDR2: MNHEY, SVGAGI. CDR3 nucleotides: TGTGCCAGCAGTCAAGGACAGCTTCCCAACTATGGCTACACCTTC. Translated, it gives CASSQGQLPNYGYTF.

This rearrangement joins TRBV15 to TRBJ2-7; D might be TRBD2 (5 bases). V was trimmed by 2 bases and J by 4 bases, leaving 12 bases between them. Germline CDR1 LNHNV, CDR2 YYDKDF (reference sequence). This CDR3 spans 14 amino acids. The CDR3 protein is CATSRSGFLYEQYF. CDR3 coding DNA: TGTGCCACCAGCAGATCGGGATTTCTGTACGAGCAGTACTTC.

This chain links TRBV9 with TRBJ2-5; D is perhaps TRBD1 (7 bases). The CDR3 has 15 amino acids. Germline CDR1 is SGDLS and CDR2 is YYNGEE. Trimming pared 4 bases from V and 1 base from J, leaving 14 bases between. The CDR3 spells CASSLATGSQETQYF. CDR3 DNA: TGTGCCAGCAGCCTAGCGACAGGGTCCCAAGAGACCCAGTACTTC.

The chain couples TRBV28 to TRBJ2-7; tentatively, D is TRBD1 (5 bases). The germline gives CDR1 MDHEN, CDR2 SYDVKM. Trimming took 6 bases from V and 3 from J, leaving 12 bases between them. CDR3 length: 13 amino acids. The CDR3: CASSPHQGYEQYF. The CDR3 DNA reads TGTGCCAGCAGCCCTCACCAGGGCTACGAGCAGTACTTC.

The chain has TRBV7-8 and TRBJ2-7; D is possibly TRBD1 (6 bases). Per germline, CDR1 SGHVS and CDR2 FQNEAQ. The V end was cut by 2 bases, the J end by 2 bases, with 7 bases between. This CDR3 contains 13 residues. Written as DNA, the CDR3 is TGTGCCAGCAGCTTAAACAGGGCCTACGAGCAGTACTTC. It is translated as CASSLNRAYEQYF.

The chain carries TRBV19 and TRBJ2-7; D unclear. Deletions cut 3 bases from V and 2 bases from J, with 5 bases between. The germline V gene has CDR1 LNHDA and CDR2 SQIVND (reference sequence). The CDR3 is made up of 12 amino acids. In DNA, the CDR3 is TGTGCCAGTAGTATGTCAGCCTACGAGCAGTACTTC. This sequence encodes CASSMSAYEQYF.

The chain couples TRBV29-1 to TRBJ2-1, with 7 nucleotides matching TRBD1. The germline CDR1 and CDR2 sequences are SQVTM and ANQGSEA. V lost 1 base and J lost 0; bases outside the gene matches: 6. The CDR3 is made up of 16 amino acids. CDR3 in DNA: TGCAGCGTTGAAGGCCCCGACAGGGCCTCCTACAATGAGCAGTTCTTC. Translating gives CSVEGPDRASYNEQFF.

The rearrangement uses TRBV7-9 and TRBJ1-6; D not certain. This CDR3 comprises 15 residues. V was trimmed by 7 bases and J by 3 bases, leaving 13 bases between them. Germline lookup yields CDR1 SEHNR and CDR2 FQNEAQ (reference sequence). The CDR3 sequence: CASIKAGNYNSPLHF. CDR3 in DNA: TGTGCCAGCATCAAGGCGGGGAACTATAATTCACCCCTCCACTTT.

The rearrangement links TRBV28 to TRBJ1-2, with 7 bases aligning to TRBD1. J was trimmed by 8 bases and V by 3 bases; bases with no gene match: 3. CDR1 is MDHEN and CDR2 is SYDVKM in the germline V gene. This CDR3 has 12 residues. The CDR3 region has the DNA TGTGCCAGCAGTTTCAGACAGGGAGGCTACACCTTC. Protein: CASSFRQGGYTF.

The J gene is TRBJ2-5, the V gene TRBV10-3; 9 positions agree with TRBD1. The CDR3 sequence is 18 residues long. Per the germline V gene, CDR1 is ENHRY and CDR2 is SYGVKD. Trimming removed 0 bases from V and 2 bases from J; junction bases left unmatched: 10. The CDR3 loop reads CAISESWGTGTLQETQYF. In DNA form, the CDR3 reads TGTGCCATCAGTGAGTCTTGGGGGACAGGGACTCTTCAAGAGACCCAGTACTTC.

The genes are TRBV9 and TRBJ1-2; 9 bases align to TRBD1. CDR1 is SGDLS and CDR2 is YYNGEE in the germline V gene. The CDR3 totals 13 residues. With V trimmed by 4 bases and J by 6 bases, 4 bases remained unmatched. CDR3 residues: CASSTGQGHGYTF. In DNA form, the CDR3 reads TGTGCCAGCAGCACAGGACAGGGGCATGGCTACACCTTC.

The rearrangement joins TRBV19 to TRBJ2-2; perhaps TRBD2 as D (5 bases). Trimming took 2 bases from V and 4 from J, leaving 14 bases between them. CDR1 LNHDA and CDR2 SQIVND come from the germline V gene (reference sequence). The CDR3 extends over 16 amino acids. CDR3 in amino acids: CASSISFTAGTGELFF. The CDR3 DNA is TGTGCCAGTAGTATATCATTTACGGCGGGCACCGGGGAGCTGTTTTTT.

This clone was recorded once. The chain couples TRBV18 to TRBJ2-1, with D possibly TRBD2 on 6 matching bases. This CDR3 comprises 13 residues. Trimming stripped 1 base from V and 6 bases from J, with 7 bases between. CDR1 is KGHSH, CDR2 LQKENI, per germline. The CDR3 sequence is CASSPRDSNEQFF. In nucleotides, the CDR3 is TGTGCCAGCTCACCACGGGACTCCAATGAGCAGTTCTTC.

This clone was detected once. The chain is built from TRBV5-1 and TRBJ1-2; 10 bases line up with TRBD1. V was pared by 0 bases and J by 6 bases, with 5 bases of the junction left unmatched. The V gene's germline CDR1 is SGHRS and CDR2 YFSETQ. This CDR3 contains 15 residues. CDR3 residues: CASSLGWTGGDGYTF. The CDR3 DNA is TGCGCCAGCAGCTTGGGTTGGACAGGGGGTGATGGCTACACCTTC.

This CDR3 is CASSTPKGQRSSGNTIYF. DNA for the CDR3: TGTGCCAGTAGTACCCCGAAAGGACAGAGGAGCTCTGGAAACACCATATATTTT. V gene TRBV19 combines with J gene TRBJ1-3, with D perhaps matching TRBD1 (6 bases). There are 18 residues in the CDR3. The germline CDR1 and CDR2 sequences are LNHDA and SQIVND (reference sequence). V was shortened by 4 bases and J by 0 bases, with 19 bases between the two germline ends.

The chain carries TRBV5-4 and TRBJ2-1; the D is unclear. Trimming cost V 4 bases and J 12 bases, with 23 bases left between them. The V gene's germline CDR1 is SGHNT and CDR2 YYREEE (reference sequence). The length of the CDR3 is 15 residues. The CDR3 protein is CASSLSWLGVNSQFF. CDR3 nucleotide sequence: TGTGCCAGCAGCCTCTCTTGGCTAGGAGTTAATTCGCAGTTCTTC. The whole variable domain, filled in from reference TRBV5-4 and TRBJ2-1, reads ETGVTQSPTHLIKTRGQQVTLRCSSQSGHNTVSWYQQALGQGPQFIFQYYREEENGRGNFPPRFSGLQFPNYSSELNVNALELDDSALYLCASSLSWLGVNSQFFGPGTRLTVL.

The J gene is TRBJ1-5, the V gene TRBV5-1; weak D call: TRBD1 (5 bases). Deletions cut 0 bases from V and 4 bases from J, with 11 bases between. The CDR3 runs to 15 residues. Germline V gives CDR1 SGHRS, CDR2 YFSETQ. CDR3 amino acids: CASSLGGLPNQPQHF. The CDR3 DNA reads as TGCGCCAGCAGCTTGGGGGGCCTACCGAATCAGCCCCAGCATTTT.

V gene TRBV27 combines with J gene TRBJ1-2; D unclear. CDR1 MNHEY and CDR2 SMNVEV come from the germline V gene (reference sequence). Trimming shortened V by 5 bases and J by 0 bases, and 10 bases separated the two germline ends. The CDR3 contains 14 residues. CDR3 nucleotide sequence: TGTGCCAGCAGTCGAACTAGTTCTAACTATGGCTACACCTTC. Translation gives CASSRTSSNYGYTF.

The V gene is TRBV5-1, the J gene TRBJ2-5; 7 bases map to TRBD1. The V segment lost 7 bases and the J segment 2 bases; nucleotides outside the gene matches: 14. CDR1 SGHRS and CDR2 YFSETQ come from the germline V gene. CDR3 length: 16 residues. CDR3 in amino acids: CASAPGTEERQETQYF. CDR3 nucleotide sequence: TGCGCCAGCGCCCCGGGGACAGAAGAACGACAAGAGACCCAGTACTTC.